This T cell receptor (beta chain) was profiled in a study of T cell responses to AZD1222 COVID-19 vaccine. Background on the study: Investigators merged groups given second doses at roughly 4 or roughly 12 weeks. Study observations and caveats: The repertoires were collected only after the peak T cell response. Spike-specific TCR depth and breadth grew after two AZD1222 doses.

A note on this clone: Its antigen is still unknown.

Using immunoSEQ multiplex PCR, the repertoire was profiled, and TCRdb retains in-frame clones only, with some absent. Of approximately 110,000 clones in the sample, approximately 89% were seen once. The CDR3 covers 13 residues. Germline V gene sequence: CDR1 GTSNPN, CDR2 SVGIG (reference sequence). Germline trimming cut 2 bases from V and 7 bases from J; bases unmatched to any gene: 6. The receptor was isolated from an adult in good health. V usage is TRBV30 and J usage is TRBJ1-2, with 8 nucleotides matching TRBD1. Specimen: peripheral blood, collected on day 0 of AZD1222 vaccination. DNA for the CDR3: TGTGCCTGGAGTACAGGGGGGAACGGTGGCTACACCTTC. Translation gives CAWSTGGNGGYTF.